The 14 T cell receptor beta chains listed next were all sequenced from one sample in a study of blood T cell repertoires in COVID-19 (dated by TCRdb to about 2020). The library was produced with the immunoSEQ multiplex PCR assay. What TCRdb holds here is the immuneACCESS table cut down to in-frame rearrangements. Part of the clones is not present; checked against another copy, under half of the missing clones reflect an unresolved V gene, and the others are unexplained. The sample table records more than 95,000 clones; 75% to 95% of these occur just once. The ten largest clones add up to 1.5% to 2% of the sample. Sequencing was done on a sample of peripheral blood. These TCRs come from a man in his sixties with acute or convalescent COVID-19.

The chain recombines TRBV30 with TRBJ2-7; TRBD1 might be the D (5 bases). V was pared by 0 bases and J by 7 bases, with 16 bases between. The germline gives CDR1 GTSNPN, CDR2 SVGIG (reference sequence). The CDR3 totals 14 residues. The CDR3 sequence: CAWSVRRGLREQYF. Written as DNA, the CDR3 is TGTGCCTGGAGTGTACGAAGGGGCTTACGAGAGCAGTACTTC.

Here the CDR3 reads CASGSILLGFSGGAETQYF. In nucleotides, the CDR3 is TGTGCTAGTGGTTCGATCCTACTTGGTTTCAGCGGGGGGGCCGAGACCCAGTACTTC. This chain joins TRBV12-5 and TRBJ2-5; TRBD2 aligns across 10 bases. J was trimmed by 5 bases and V by 4 bases; bases with no gene match: 19. The CDR3 has 19 amino acids. The germline gives CDR1 LGHNT, CDR2 FRNRAP.

This clone showed up just once. The chain has TRBV4-1 and TRBJ2-1, with 15 bases that match TRBD2. The CDR3 covers 17 residues. The germline V gene has CDR1 MGHRA and CDR2 YSYEKL. J was trimmed by 10 bases and V by 3 bases; bases with no gene match: 10. The CDR3 loop reads CASSQDGLAGGPKEQFF. The CDR3 nucleotides are TGCGCCAGCAGCCAGGACGGACTAGCGGGGGGGCCGAAGGAGCAGTTCTTC.

The chain combines TRBV19 with TRBJ2-5, with 9 bases lining up with TRBD2. V gave up 10 bases and J gave up 4 bases; unmatched junction bases: 10. The germline V gene encodes CDR1 LNHDA and CDR2 SQIVND (reference sequence). This CDR3 contains 14 residues. Here the CDR3 reads CATAAGGAGETQYF. The CDR3 coding sequence is TGTGCCACCGCAGCGGGGGGTGCGGGAGAGACCCAGTACTTC. Filled out from reference TRBV19 and TRBJ2-5, the complete variable domain reads DGGITQSPKYLFRKEGQNVTLSCEQNLNHDAMYWYRQDPGQGLRLIYYSQIVNDFQKGDIAEGYSVSREKKESFPLTVTSAQKNPTAFYLCATAAGGAGETQYFGPGTRLLVL.

This chain links TRBV7-2 with TRBJ2-1; 7 positions match TRBD2. The J segment lost 8 bases and the V segment lost 1 base, leaving 5 bases of the junction unmatched. The CDR3 contains 14 residues. Germline CDR1 and CDR2: SGHTA and FQGNSA. The CDR3 DNA sequence: TGTGCCAGCAGCTTAGGCGGGAGCAGGGATGAGCAGTTCTTC. Its translation: CASSLGGSRDEQFF.

The CDR3 DNA is TGTGCCAGCAGTGAAGCGGGCACTTACACCGGGGAGCTGTTTTTT. It yields the protein CASSEAGTYTGELFF. The chain couples TRBV2 to TRBJ2-2, with unresolved D. Germline V gene sequence: CDR1 SNHLY, CDR2 FYNNEI. CDR3 length: 15 residues. Deletions cut 0 bases from V and 3 bases from J, with 8 bases between.

The gene calls are TRBV30 and TRBJ1-2, with 9 bases lining up with TRBD1. CDR3 length equals 13 residues. Trimming removed 5 bases from V and 7 bases from J; junction bases left unmatched: 8. Germline CDR1 and CDR2: GTSNPN and SVGIG (reference sequence). This chain's CDR3 is CAWHDRGSSGYTF. The CDR3 DNA reads TGTGCCTGGCATGACAGGGGGTCGAGTGGCTACACCTTC.

The chain uses TRBV5-4 and TRBJ2-1, with TRBD2 as a possible D gene (7 bases). Per the germline V gene, CDR1 is SGHNT and CDR2 is YYREEE (reference sequence). The germline V and J ends were trimmed by 2 bases and 10 bases, with 25 bases remaining between them. There are 17 residues in the CDR3. The chain's CDR3 is CASSLGGRLAAGEEQFF. In DNA form, the CDR3 reads TGTGCCAGCAGCTTAGGTGGAAGGCTAGCGGCAGGGGAGGAGCAGTTCTTC.

This clone appeared a few times. The rearrangement joins TRBV19 to TRBJ1-2; no clear D gene. Germline V CDR1 and CDR2: LNHDA, SQIVND (reference sequence). The CDR3 runs to 13 residues. The V and J ends lost 3 bases and 6 bases respectively, with 11 bases between them. In DNA form, the CDR3 reads TGTGCCAGTAGTATTACCCCCTATGATGGCTACACCTTC. Translated, it gives CASSITPYDGYTF.

This chain links TRBV12-3 or TRBV12-4 with TRBJ1-3; D is unresolved. The ends were cut back, 6 bases at V and 8 bases at J, with 14 bases in the middle. The CDR3 extends over 13 amino acids. CDR3 sequence (DNA): TGTGCCAGCAGCTTTCGGGTGGCGGACACCATATATTTT. Translated: CASSFRVADTIYF.

The chain is built from TRBV7-2 and TRBJ1-5; TRBD1 might be the D (6 bases). The V and J ends lost 5 bases and 0 bases respectively, with 11 bases between them. The CDR3 sequence is 15 residues long. Germline-derived CDR1 and CDR2 are SGHTA and FQGNSA. CDR3 in DNA: TGTGCCAGCAGCCTGGGGGCAGTTAGCAATCAGCCCCAGCATTTT. Its protein is CASSLGAVSNQPQHF.

CDR3 sequence reads: CASSPGVSYEQYV. For the CDR3, the DNA is TGTGCCAGCTCACCAGGAGTTTCCTACGAGCAGTACGTC. V and J are TRBV18 and TRBJ2-7; unclear D gene. The V end lost 2 bases, the J end lost 1 base, and 6 bases lay between the germline ends. Germline V gene sequence: CDR1 KGHSH, CDR2 LQKENI. This CDR3 comprises 13 residues.

V usage is TRBV2 and J usage is TRBJ2-7; TRBD2 matches at 7 bases. Germline V gene sequence: CDR1 SNHLY, CDR2 FYNNEI. This CDR3 comprises 17 residues. V dropped 1 base and J dropped 1; count of bases not matched to a gene: 10. The CDR3 bases are TGTGCCAGCAGTGAAGTGGTGGGGGGGAAGCTATCCTACGAGCAGTACGTC. Its translation: CASSEVVGGKLSYEQYV.

The chain links TRBV5-1 to TRBJ1-1; 11 nucleotides align to TRBD1. The CDR3 sequence is 15 residues long. V lost 4 bases to trimming and J lost 1 base; unmatched junction nucleotides: 3. Germline lookup yields CDR1 SGHRS and CDR2 YFSETQ. The CDR3 sequence is CASSQGTGGNTEAFF. The CDR3 bases are TGCGCCAGCAGCCAAGGGACAGGGGGGAACACTGAAGCTTTCTTT.